This T cell receptor (beta chain) was obtained from a study of control samples from healthy donors and cancer patients. Sequencing was performed with immunoSEQ multiplex PCR; in TCRdb, only in-frame clones are kept and a portion is missing. The sample yields roughly 3,500 clones, 70% to 85% seen once. This clone was picked up a small number of times. This CDR3 has 13 residues. Germline values: CDR1 SGHNT, CDR2 YYREEE (reference sequence). Trimming took off 0 bases at V and 5 bases at J, with 8 bases between the two ends. V usage is TRBV5-4 and J usage is TRBJ2-5, with D possibly TRBD2 on 5 matching bases. This TCR was sampled from a female donor with melanoma. Sequencing was carried out using formalin-fixed, paraffin-embedded tissue. The CDR3 loop reads CASSLAGGETQYF. The DNA of the CDR3 is TGTGCCAGCAGCTTGGCTGGCGGGGAGACCCAGTACTTC.